This T cell receptor beta chain emerged from a study of esophageal squamous cell carcinoma under preoperative chemotherapy. Study background: Both tumor-infiltrating lymphocytes and peripheral blood T cells had their TCR repertoires profiled.

Sample time point: after preoperative PTX-NDP chemotherapy. Paclitaxel-nedaplatin chemotherapy was given to patients ahead of their surgery. V was clipped by 1 base and J by 13 bases, with 14 bases between them. The CDR3 is 13 residues long. Germline CDR1 is SGHAT and CDR2 is FQNNGV. Each CDR3 protein is one row after TCRdb ran MiXCR on the PCR reads. The sample lists around 34,000 distinct CDR3 sequences; less than 65% were seen once. The sample here was taken from a patient given preoperative chemotherapy. This chain connects TRBV11-2 to TRBJ2-1; D remains ambiguous. The TCR comes from a human donor with esophageal squamous cell carcinoma. The donor label of this sample is uncertain. The CDR3 region is CASSLARSGTQFF. CDR3 DNA sequence: TGTGCCAGCAGCTTAGCCAGGTCCGGTACCCAGTTCTTC.